Sequencing of this T cell receptor (beta chain) was carried out in a study of post-analysis software for immune sequencing data. The wider study: Relapsing-remitting, secondary progressive and progressive-relapsing forms of multiple sclerosis all featured among disease courses. General study results and limits: Patients used five TRBV segments, including TRBV5-6, TRBV5-1 and TRBV20-1, more often than controls. People with multiple sclerosis had a significantly lower normalized Chao1 diversity than controls did. Strong co-clustering by F measure linked samples that shared a preparation batch.

Unique molecular identifiers featured in each of the TCR beta cDNA libraries. TCRdb re-called the PCR reads with MiXCR, one entry per CDR3 protein. This table has under 200,000 distinct CDR3 sequences, around 36% appearing once. This clonotype occurred a few times. Its specificity is unknown. After removal of 8 bases from V and 2 bases from J, the junction contained 10 bases not matched to a gene. This CDR3 spans 15 amino acids. Germline V gene data show CDR1 as LGHNA and CDR2 as YSLEER. V gene TRBV4-3 combines with J gene TRBJ2-3, with 7 bases fitting TRBD1. The origin of this receptor is a girl aged 5-17 years with multiple sclerosis. The source material was blood, sampled after autologous hematopoietic stem cell transplantation. In DNA form, the CDR3 reads TGCGCCAGCGCCCCAGGGGGTGGGGACACAGATACGCAGTATTTT. Translating gives CASAPGGGDTDTQYF.